This record concerns one T cell receptor (beta chain) sequence. Distinct nucleotide sequences in the sample also encode this CDR3. The data belong to a study of blood T cell repertoires in COVID-19. Study at large: Samples representing acute and convalescent COVID-19 were sourced from the United States, Italy and Spain. PBMCs, B-cell-depleted T cells, or T cells were the source of the cDNA or gDNA that made up the material.

The V end lost 3 bases, the J end lost 4 bases, and 13 bases lay between the germline ends. CDR3 length equals 15 residues. CDR1 is MDHEN and CDR2 is SYDVKM in the germline V gene. Study processing details: Amplifying reference gene primers gave estimates of nucleated cell counts. The data were produced by immunoSEQ multiplex PCR, yet TCRdb's version contains in-frame clones alone and is incomplete. The D gene and trimming were derived from the DNA, and the V and J assignments and clone size from that table. Altogether 200,000 to 250,000 clones are present, roughly 84% being singletons, with the ten largest covering approximately 3.8%.

The source is a woman at least 80 years old with acute or convalescent COVID-19. The sample was peripheral blood. V is TRBV28 and J is TRBJ1-5; unclear D gene. This CDR3 is CASSFGGIGNQPQHF. In nucleotides, the CDR3 is TGTGCCAGCAGTTTTGGAGGAATTGGGAATCAGCCCCAGCATTTT.